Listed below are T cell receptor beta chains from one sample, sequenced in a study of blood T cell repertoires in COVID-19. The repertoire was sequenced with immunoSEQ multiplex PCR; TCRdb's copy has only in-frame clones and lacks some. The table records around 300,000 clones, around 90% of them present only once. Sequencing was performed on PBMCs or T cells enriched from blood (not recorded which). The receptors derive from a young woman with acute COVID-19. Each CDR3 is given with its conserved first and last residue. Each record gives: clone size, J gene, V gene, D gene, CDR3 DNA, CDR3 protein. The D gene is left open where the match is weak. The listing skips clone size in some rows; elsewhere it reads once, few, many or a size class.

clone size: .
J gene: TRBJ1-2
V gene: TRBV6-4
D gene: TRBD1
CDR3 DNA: TGTGCCAGCAGTGACTCCCGGACAGGCGGCGGCTACACCTTC
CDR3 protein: CASSDSRTGGGYTF

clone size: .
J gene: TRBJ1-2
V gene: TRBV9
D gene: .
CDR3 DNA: TGTGCCAGCAGCGTAGATCCGGCTAGGTATGGCTACACCTTC
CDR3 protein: CASSVDPARYGYTF

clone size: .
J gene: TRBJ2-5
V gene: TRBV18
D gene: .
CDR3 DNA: TGTGCCAGCTCACCTCTCCCCCAAGAGACCCAGTACTTC
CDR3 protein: CASSPLPQETQYF

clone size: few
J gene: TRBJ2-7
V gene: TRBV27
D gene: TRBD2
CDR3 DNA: TGTGCCAGCAGTCCCGGACTAGCGTCCTCCTACGAGCAGTACTTC
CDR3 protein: CASSPGLASSYEQYF

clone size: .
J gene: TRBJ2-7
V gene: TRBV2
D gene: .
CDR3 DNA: TGTGCCAGCAGTTACTATTACGAGCAGTACTTC
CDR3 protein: CASSYYYEQYF

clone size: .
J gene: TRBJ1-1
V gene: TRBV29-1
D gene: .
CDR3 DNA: TGCAGCCATAGCTCAGGGAGGGGTAACACTGAAGCTTTCTTT
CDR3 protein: CSHSSGRGNTEAFF

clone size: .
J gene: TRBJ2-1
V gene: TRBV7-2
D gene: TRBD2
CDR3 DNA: TGTGCCAGCGCGGGGGGACTCTACAATGAGCAGTTCTTC
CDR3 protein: CASAGGLYNEQFF

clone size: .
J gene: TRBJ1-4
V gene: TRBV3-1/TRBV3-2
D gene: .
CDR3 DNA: TGTGCCAGCAGCCCCGGGCCGGGAGAAAAACTGTTTTTT
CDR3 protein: CASSPGPGEKLFF

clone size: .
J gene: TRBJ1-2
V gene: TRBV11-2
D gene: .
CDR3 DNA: TGTGCCAGCAGCCATGCCCGGCCGGGCTATGGCTACACCTTC
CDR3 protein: CASSHARPGYGYTF

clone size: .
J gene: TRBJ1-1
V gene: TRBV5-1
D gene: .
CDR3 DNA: TGCGCCAGCAGCTTGGTGAGAGTTTCGAACACTGAAGCTTTCTTT
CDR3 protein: CASSLVRVSNTEAFF

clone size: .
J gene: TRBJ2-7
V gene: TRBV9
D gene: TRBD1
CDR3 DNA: TGTGCCAGCAGCGTAGGGACAGGGGAAGGCTACGAGCAGTACTTC
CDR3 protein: CASSVGTGEGYEQYF

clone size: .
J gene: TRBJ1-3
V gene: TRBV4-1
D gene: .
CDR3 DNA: TGCGCCAGCAGCCATGAGGAGATGACTGGAAACACCATATATTTT
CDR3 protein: CASSHEEMTGNTIYF

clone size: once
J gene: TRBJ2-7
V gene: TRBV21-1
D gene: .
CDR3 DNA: TGTGCCAGCAGCCCCGAGGACAGGGGGCTGGACGAGCAGTACTTC
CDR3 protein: CASSPEDRGLDEQYF

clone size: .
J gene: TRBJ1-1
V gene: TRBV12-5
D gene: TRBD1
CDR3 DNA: TGTGCTAGTGGTCCCCCTCAGGGGGCTGGCACTGAAGCTTTCTTT
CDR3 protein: CASGPPQGAGTEAFF

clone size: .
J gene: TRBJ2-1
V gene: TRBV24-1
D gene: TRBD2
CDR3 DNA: TGTGCCACCAGTGATCCGATAGCGGGAGACGCATTAGATGAGCAGTTCTTC
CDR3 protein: CATSDPIAGDALDEQFF

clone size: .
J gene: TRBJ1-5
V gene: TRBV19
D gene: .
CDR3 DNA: TGTGCCAGTAGTATAATCAGGGAGGACAATCAGCCCCAGCATTTT
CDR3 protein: CASSIIREDNQPQHF

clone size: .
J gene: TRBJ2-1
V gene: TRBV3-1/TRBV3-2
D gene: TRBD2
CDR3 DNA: TGTGCCAGCAGCCAGACTAGCGGGAGCTATGAGCAGTTCTTC
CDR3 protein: CASSQTSGSYEQFF

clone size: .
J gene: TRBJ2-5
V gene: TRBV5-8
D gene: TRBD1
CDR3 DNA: TGTGCCAGCAGCTTCCACTCGGCAACAGGGGGGCGCGAGACCCAGTACTTC
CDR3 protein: CASSFHSATGGRETQYF

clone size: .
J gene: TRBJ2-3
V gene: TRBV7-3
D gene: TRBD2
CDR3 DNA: TGTGCCAGCAGCTCGGGACTAGCGGGATTATTGCGCACAGATACGCAGTATTTT
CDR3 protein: CASSSGLAGLLRTDTQYF

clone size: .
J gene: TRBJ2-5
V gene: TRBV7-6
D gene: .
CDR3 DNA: TGTGCCAGCAGCCCCGGGGGATTGGAGACCCAGTACTTC
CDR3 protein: CASSPGGLETQYF

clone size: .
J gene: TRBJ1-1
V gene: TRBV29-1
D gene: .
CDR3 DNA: TGCAGCGTTGAATGGGGGGCTGAAGCTTTCTTT
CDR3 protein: CSVEWGAEAFF

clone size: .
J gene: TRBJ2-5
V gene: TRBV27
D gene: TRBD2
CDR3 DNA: TGTGCCAGCAGTTTGGGAATCACTAGCGGGGGCCCGGGGACCCAGTACTTC
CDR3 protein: CASSLGITSGGPGTQYF

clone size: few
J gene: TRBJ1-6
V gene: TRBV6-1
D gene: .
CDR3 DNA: TGTGCCAGCAGTGAGTTGGGGGCAGTCTCTAATTCACCCCTCCACTTT
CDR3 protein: CASSELGAVSNSPLHF

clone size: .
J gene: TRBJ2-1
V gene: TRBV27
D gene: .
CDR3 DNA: TGTGCCAGCAGAACTGCGGCTAGCGCTTACAATGAGCAGTTCTTC
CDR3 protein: CASRTAASAYNEQFF

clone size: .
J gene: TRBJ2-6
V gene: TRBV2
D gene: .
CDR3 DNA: TGTGCCAGCAGTTCCTTATACACCTCTGGGGCCAACGTCCTGACTTTC
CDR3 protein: CASSSLYTSGANVLTF

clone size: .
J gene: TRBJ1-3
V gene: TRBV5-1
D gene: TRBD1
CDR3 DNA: TGCGCCAGCAGCTTGGGCTATCAAACAGGGGAGTCTGGAAACACCATATATTTT
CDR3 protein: CASSLGYQTGESGNTIYF

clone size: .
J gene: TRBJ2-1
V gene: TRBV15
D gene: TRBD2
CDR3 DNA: TGTGCCACCAGCGGTGGACTAGCGGGAAACTATGAGCAGTTCTTC
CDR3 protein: CATSGGLAGNYEQFF

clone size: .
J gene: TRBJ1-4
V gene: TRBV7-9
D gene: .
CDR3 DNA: TGTGCCAGCAGCTTGTTAGGGAGGTACCAGCCCCGATCCACTGAAAAACTGTTTTTT
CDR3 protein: CASSLLGRYQPRSTEKLFF

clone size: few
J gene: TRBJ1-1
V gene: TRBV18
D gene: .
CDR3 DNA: TGTGCCAGCTCACGGGGGGGGAACACTGAAGCTTTCTTT
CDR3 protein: CASSRGGNTEAFF

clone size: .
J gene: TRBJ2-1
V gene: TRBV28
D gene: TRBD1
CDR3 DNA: TGTGCCAGCCTCCCCGGGACAGGGGTCAATGAGCAGTTCTTC
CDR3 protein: CASLPGTGVNEQFF

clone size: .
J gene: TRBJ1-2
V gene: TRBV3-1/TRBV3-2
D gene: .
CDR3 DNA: TGTGCCAGCAGCGGAGAGGGCTATGGCTACACCTTC
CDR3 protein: CASSGEGYGYTF

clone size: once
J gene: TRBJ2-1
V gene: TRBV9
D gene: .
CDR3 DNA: TGTGCCTCCGGACTTGGGGGGAATGAGCAGTTCTTC
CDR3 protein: CASGLGGNEQFF

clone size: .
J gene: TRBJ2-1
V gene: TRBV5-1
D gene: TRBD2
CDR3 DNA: TGCGCCAGCAGCCCCAGAATAATGACTAGCGCTGGGGATGAGCAGTTCTTC
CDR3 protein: CASSPRIMTSAGDEQFF

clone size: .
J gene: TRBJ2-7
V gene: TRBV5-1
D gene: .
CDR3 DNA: TGCGCCAGCAGCCGGGACGTCGGGAGTCCCTACGAGCAGTACTTC
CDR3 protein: CASSRDVGSPYEQYF

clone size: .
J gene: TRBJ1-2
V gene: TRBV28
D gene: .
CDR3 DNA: TGTGCCAGCAGCTTCCAAACAGCCCATGGCTACACCTTC
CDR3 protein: CASSFQTAHGYTF

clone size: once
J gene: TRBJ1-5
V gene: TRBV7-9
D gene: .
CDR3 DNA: TGTGCCAGCAGCCCTACAGGGAGTAATCAGCCCCAGCATTTT
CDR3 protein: CASSPTGSNQPQHF

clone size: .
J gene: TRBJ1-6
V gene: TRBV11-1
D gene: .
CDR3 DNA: TGTGCCAGCAGCCCGCGGACAGTTTATAATTCACCCCTCCACTTT
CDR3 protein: CASSPRTVYNSPLHF

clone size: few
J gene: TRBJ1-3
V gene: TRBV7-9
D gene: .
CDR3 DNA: TGTGCCAGCAGCTCGGTGAATGCCTACTCTGGAAACACCATATATTTT
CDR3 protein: CASSSVNAYSGNTIYF

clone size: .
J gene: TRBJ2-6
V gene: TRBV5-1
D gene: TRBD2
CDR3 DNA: TGCGCCAGCAGCCTCGGGACTAGCGGGAGCTCTGGGGCCAACGTCCTGACTTTC
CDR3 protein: CASSLGTSGSSGANVLTF

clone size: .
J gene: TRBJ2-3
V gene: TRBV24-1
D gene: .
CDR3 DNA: TGTGCCACCAGTGGACTCGTACCCACAGATACGCAGTATTTT
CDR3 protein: CATSGLVPTDTQYF

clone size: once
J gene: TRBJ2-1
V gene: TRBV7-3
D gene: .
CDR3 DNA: TGTGCCAGCAGCTCCGAGACAGGATTCCAGTTCTTC
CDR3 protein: CASSSETGFQFF

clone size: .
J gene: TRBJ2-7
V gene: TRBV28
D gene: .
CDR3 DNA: TGTGCCAGCAGTTTTTCGGGAGCCCCCCGCTCCTACGAGCAGTACTTC
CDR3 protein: CASSFSGAPRSYEQYF

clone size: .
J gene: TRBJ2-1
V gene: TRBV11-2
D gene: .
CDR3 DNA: TGTGCCAGCAGCCCCCTGGGGGCGGGAGAAGCGAATGAGCAGTTCTTC
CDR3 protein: CASSPLGAGEANEQFF

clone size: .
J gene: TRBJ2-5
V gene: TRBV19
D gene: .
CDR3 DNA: TGTGCCAGTAGTATTCAGGGAATGGAGACCCAGTACTTC
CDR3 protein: CASSIQGMETQYF

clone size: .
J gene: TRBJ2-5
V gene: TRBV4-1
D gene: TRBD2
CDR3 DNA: TGCGCCAGCAGCCCGTTAGTTAGCGGGAAAGAGACCCAGTACTTC
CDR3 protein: CASSPLVSGKETQYF

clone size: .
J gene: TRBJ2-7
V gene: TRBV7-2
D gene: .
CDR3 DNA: TGTGCCAGCAGCCAGGGGATGGGGGCCTACGAGCAGTACTTC
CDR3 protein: CASSQGMGAYEQYF

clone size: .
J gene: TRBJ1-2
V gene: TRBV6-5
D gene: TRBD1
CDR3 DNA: TGTGCCAGCAGTTGGGGGACAGGGAACTATGGCTACACCTTC
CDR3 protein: CASSWGTGNYGYTF

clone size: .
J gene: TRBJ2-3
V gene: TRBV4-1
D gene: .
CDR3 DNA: TGCGCCAGCAGCCAAGAAGGGGCACCGAGCACAGATACGCAGTATTTT
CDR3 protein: CASSQEGAPSTDTQYF

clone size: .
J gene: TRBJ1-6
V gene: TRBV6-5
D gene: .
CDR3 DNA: TGTGCCAGCAGAGGGACAAGGGATTCACCCCTCCACTTT
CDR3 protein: CASRGTRDSPLHF

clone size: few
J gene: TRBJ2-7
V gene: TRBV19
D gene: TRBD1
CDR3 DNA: TGTGCCAGTAGTATAGTGGGACAGGGCTCCTACGAGCAGTACTTC
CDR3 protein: CASSIVGQGSYEQYF

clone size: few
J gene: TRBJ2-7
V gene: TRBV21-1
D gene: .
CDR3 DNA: TGTGCCAGCAGCACCCATTACGAGCAGTACTTC
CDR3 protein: CASSTHYEQYF

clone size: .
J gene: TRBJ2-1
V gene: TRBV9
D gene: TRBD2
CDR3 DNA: TGTGCCAGCACCCCGGGAGGTCTAGCGGGAGAAAGGCCCTACAATGAGCAGTTCTTC
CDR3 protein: CASTPGGLAGERPYNEQFF

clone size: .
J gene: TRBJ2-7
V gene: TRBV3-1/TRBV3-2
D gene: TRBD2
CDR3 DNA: TGTGCCAGCAGCCCTACCCCTGGACTAGCGGGAGGGGAGCAGTACTTC
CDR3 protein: CASSPTPGLAGGEQYF

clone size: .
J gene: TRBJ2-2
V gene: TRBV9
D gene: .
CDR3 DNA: TGTGCCAGCAGCGTAGTTGCCGGCACCGGGGAGCTGTTTTTT
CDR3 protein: CASSVVAGTGELFF

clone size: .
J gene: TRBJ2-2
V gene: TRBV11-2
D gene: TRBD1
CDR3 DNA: TGTGCCAGCAGCTTCGGAGGACAGGGGGCCACCGGGGAGCTGTTTTTT
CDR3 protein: CASSFGGQGATGELFF

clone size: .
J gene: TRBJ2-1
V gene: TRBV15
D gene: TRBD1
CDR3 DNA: TGTGCCACCAGCAGAAAGCTACAGGGGCTCAATGAGCAGTTCTTC
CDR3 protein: CATSRKLQGLNEQFF

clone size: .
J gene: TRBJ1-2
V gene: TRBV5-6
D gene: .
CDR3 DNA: TGTGCCAGCAGGCTAGACGACTATGGCTACACCTTC
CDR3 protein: CASRLDDYGYTF

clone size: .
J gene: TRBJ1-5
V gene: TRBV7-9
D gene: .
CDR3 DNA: TGTGCCAGCAGCTTAGGACGTGTCAGGGAGGATCAGCCCCAGCATTTT
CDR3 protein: CASSLGRVREDQPQHF

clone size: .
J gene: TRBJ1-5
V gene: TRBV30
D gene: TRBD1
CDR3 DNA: TGTGCCTGGAGTGGGGGACAGGACCCTCAGCCCCAGCATTTT
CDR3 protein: CAWSGGQDPQPQHF

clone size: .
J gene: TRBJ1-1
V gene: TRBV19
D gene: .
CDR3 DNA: TGTGCCAGTAGTCAAGGGAGCGCGAACACTGAAGCTTTCTTT
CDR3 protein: CASSQGSANTEAFF